This TCR beta chain appears in the sequencing data of a study of Ad26.COV2.S vaccination and SARS-CoV-2 variants. Study observations and caveats: From the TCR breadth and depth analyses, total T cell responses may have been underestimated. Post-vaccination spike-specific CD8+ and CD4+ T cell responses reportedly had substantial breadth. People who got the vaccine or the placebo had similar non-spike TCR breadth.

Sample treatment: some 19 received Ad26.COV2.S at low or high dose, single or two shots; five or six received placebo; per-sample allocation not given. The study sampled participants on day 63 after the first vaccine or placebo injection. Whoever gave the sample was an adult aged 18-55 years in Boston. The CDR3 length is 15 residues. After removal of 9 bases from V and 7 bases from J, the junction contained 13 bases not matched to a gene. The germline V gene has CDR1 SNHLY and CDR2 FYNNEI. Regarding this clone: Antigen: not known.

The table came from immunoSEQ multiplex PCR; TCRdb's copy has only in-frame clones and leaves some out. The table records approximately 480,000 clones, 87% of them present only once. The receptor was derived from a person aged 18-60 years who received the Ad26.COV2.S COVID-19 vaccine or a placebo. The specimen comprised peripheral blood, sampled in a trial of Ad26.COV2.S vaccine versus placebo. This chain uses TRBV2 with TRBJ2-1; 9 bases match TRBD2. The CDR3 DNA sequence: TGTGCCAGTTCTCAGGGCGGGAGGGCCTCTAATGAGCAGTTCTTC. The encoded protein is CASSQGGRASNEQFF.